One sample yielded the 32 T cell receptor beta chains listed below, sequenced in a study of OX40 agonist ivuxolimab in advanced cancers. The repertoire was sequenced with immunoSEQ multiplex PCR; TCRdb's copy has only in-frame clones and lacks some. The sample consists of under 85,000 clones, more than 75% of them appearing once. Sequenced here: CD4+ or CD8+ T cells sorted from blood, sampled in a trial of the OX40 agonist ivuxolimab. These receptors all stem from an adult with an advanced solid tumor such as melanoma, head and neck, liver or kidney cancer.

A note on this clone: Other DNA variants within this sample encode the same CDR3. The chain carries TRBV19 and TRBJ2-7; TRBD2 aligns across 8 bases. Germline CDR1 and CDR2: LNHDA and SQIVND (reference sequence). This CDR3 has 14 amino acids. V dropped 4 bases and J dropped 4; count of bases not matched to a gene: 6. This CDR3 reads CASSTVAGHYEQYF. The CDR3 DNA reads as TGTGCCAGTAGTACAGTAGCGGGGCATTACGAGCAGTACTTC.

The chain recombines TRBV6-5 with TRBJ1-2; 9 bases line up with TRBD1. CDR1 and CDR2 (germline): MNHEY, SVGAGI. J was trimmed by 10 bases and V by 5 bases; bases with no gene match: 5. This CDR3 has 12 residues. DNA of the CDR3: TGTGCCAGCAGTCGGACAGGGGTTGACTACACCTTC. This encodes CASSRTGVDYTF.

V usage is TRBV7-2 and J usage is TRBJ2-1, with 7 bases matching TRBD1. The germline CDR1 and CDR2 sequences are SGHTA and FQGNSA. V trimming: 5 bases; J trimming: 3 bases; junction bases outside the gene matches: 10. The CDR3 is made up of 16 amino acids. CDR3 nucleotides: TGTGCCAGCAGCCCATCGACAGGGCCTAACTACAATGAGCAGTTCTTC. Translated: CASSPSTGPNYNEQFF.

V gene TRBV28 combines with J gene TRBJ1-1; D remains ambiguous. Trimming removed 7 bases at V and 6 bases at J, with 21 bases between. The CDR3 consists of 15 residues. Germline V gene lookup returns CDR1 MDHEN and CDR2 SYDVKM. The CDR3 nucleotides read TGTGCCAGCACCCGAATACAGATCAGACGCGCTGAAGCTTTCTTT. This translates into CASTRIQIRRAEAFF.

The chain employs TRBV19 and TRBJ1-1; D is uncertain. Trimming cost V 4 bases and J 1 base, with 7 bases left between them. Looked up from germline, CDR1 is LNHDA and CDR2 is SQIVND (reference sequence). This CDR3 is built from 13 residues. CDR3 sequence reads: CASSSYRNTEAFF. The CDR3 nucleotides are TGTGCCAGTAGTAGTTACAGGAACACTGAAGCTTTCTTT.

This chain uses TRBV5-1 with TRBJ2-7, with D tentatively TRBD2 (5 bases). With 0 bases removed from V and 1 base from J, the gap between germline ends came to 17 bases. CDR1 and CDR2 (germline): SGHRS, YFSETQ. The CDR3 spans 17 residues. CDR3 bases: TGCGCCAGCAGCTTGGCCGTTTTCGTGTCGGGGTCCTACGAGCAGTACTTC. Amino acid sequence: CASSLAVFVSGSYEQYF.

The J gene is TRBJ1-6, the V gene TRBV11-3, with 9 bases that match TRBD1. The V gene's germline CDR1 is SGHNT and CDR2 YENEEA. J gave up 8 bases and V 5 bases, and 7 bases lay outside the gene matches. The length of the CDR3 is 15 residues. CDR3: CASSTGQGSHSPLHF. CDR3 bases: TGTGCCAGCAGCACGGGACAGGGAAGTCATTCACCCCTCCACTTT.

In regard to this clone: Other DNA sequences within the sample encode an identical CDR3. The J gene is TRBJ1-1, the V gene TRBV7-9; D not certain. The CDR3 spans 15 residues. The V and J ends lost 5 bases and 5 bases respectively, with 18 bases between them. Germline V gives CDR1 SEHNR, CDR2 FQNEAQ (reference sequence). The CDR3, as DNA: TGTGCCAGCAGCCCCGCTGGAGGGAGGCGAACTGAAGCTTTCTTT. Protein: CASSPAGGRRTEAFF.

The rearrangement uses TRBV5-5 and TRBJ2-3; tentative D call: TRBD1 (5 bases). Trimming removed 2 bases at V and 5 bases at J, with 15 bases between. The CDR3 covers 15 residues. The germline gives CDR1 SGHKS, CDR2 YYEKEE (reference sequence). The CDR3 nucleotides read TGTGCCAGCAGCTTACAGGCCCCCAAAAGAGATACGCAGTATTTT. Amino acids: CASSLQAPKRDTQYF.

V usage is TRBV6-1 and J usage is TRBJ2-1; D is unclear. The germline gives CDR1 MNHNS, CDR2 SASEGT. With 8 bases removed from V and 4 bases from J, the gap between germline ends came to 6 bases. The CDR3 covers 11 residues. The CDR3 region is CASGAYNEQFF. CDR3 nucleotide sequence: TGTGCCAGCGGAGCTTACAATGAGCAGTTCTTC.

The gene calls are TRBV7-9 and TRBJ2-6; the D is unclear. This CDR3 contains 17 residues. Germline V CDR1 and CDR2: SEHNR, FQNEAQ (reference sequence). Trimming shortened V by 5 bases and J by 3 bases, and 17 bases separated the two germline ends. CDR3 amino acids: CASSPDIVRVGANVLTF. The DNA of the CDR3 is TGTGCCAGCAGCCCCGACATCGTAAGAGTTGGGGCCAACGTCCTGACTTTC.

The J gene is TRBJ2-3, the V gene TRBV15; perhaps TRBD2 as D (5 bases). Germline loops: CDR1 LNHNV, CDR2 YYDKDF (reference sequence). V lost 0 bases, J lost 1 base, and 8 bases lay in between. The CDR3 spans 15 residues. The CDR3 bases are TGTGCCACCAGCAGAGATGGACTTGGCACAGATACGCAGTATTTT. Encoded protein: CATSRDGLGTDTQYF. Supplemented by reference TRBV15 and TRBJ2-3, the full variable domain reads DAMVIQNPRYQVTQFGKPVTLSCSQTLNHNVMYWYQQKSSQAPKLLFHYYDKDFNNEADTPDNFQSRRPNTSFCFLDIRSPGLGDTAMYLCATSRDGLGTDTQYFGPGTRLTVL.

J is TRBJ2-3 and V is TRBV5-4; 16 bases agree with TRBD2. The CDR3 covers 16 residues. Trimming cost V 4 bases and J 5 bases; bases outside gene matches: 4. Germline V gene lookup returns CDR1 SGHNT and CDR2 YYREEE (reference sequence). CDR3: CASSRGLAGGEDTQYF. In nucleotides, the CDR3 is TGTGCCAGCAGCAGGGGACTAGCGGGAGGGGAAGATACGCAGTATTTT.

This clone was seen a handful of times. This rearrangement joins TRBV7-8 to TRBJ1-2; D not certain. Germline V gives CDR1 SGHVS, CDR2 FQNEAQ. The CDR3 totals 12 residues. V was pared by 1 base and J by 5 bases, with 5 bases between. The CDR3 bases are TGTGCCAGCAGCTTAGGACATTATGGCTACACCTTC. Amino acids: CASSLGHYGYTF.

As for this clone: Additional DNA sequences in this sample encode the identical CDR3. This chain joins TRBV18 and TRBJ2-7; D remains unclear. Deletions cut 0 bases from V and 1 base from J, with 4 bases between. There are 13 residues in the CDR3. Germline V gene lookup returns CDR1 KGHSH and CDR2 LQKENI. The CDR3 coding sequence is TGTGCCAGCTCACCACCAGAATCCTACGAGCAGTACTTC. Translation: CASSPPESYEQYF. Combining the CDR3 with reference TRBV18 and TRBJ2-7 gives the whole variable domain NAGVMQNPRHLVRRRGQEARLRCSPMKGHSHVYWYRQLPEEGLKFMVYLQKENIIDESGMPKERFSAEFPKEGPSILRIQQVVRGDSAAYFCASSPPESYEQYFGPGTRLTVT.

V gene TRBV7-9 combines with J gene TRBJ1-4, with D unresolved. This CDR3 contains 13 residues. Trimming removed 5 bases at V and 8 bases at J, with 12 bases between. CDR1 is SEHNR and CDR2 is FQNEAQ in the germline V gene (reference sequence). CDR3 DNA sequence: TGTGCCAGCAGCCGAGGCGACCGGGAAAAACTGTTTTTT. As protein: CASSRGDREKLFF. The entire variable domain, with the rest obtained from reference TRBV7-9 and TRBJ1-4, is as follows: DTGVSQNPRHKITKRGQNVTFRCDPISEHNRLYWYRQTLGQGPEFLTYFQNEAQLEKSRLLSDRFSAERPKGSFSTLEIQRTEQGDSAMYLCASSRGDREKLFFGSGTQLSVL.

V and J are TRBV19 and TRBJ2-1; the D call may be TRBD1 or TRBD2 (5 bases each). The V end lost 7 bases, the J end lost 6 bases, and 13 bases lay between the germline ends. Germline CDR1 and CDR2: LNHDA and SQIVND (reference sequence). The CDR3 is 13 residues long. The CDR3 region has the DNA TGTGCCAGTACCGGGGCCGCAAGCAATGAGCAGTTCTTC. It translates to CASTGAASNEQFF.

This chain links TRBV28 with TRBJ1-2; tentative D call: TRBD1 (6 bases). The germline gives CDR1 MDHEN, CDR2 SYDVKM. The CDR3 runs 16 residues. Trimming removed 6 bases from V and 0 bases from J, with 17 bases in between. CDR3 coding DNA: TGTGCCAGCAGCTCGGACAGAAGAATCTCTAACTATGGCTACACCTTC. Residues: CASSSDRRISNYGYTF.

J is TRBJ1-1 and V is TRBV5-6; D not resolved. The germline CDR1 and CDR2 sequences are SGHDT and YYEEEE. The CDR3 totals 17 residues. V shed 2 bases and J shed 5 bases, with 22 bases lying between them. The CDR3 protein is CASSFVFRPGGDTEAFF. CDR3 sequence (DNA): TGTGCCAGCAGCTTTGTATTTCGGCCCGGTGGGGATACTGAAGCTTTCTTT.

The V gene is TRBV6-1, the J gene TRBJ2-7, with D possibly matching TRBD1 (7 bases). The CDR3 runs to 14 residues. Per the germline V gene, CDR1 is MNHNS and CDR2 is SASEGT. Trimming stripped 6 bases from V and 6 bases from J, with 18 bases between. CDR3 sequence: CASRIQGRYGEQYF. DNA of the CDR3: TGTGCCAGCAGAATACAGGGGAGGTATGGCGAGCAGTACTTC.

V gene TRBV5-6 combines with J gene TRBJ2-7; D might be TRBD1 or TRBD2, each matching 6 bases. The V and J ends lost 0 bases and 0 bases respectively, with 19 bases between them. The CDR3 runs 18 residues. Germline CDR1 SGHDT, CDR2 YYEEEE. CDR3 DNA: TGTGCCAGCAGCTTGGGATCTCGGGCGGGACACTTCTCCTACGAGCAGTACTTC. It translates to CASSLGSRAGHFSYEQYF.

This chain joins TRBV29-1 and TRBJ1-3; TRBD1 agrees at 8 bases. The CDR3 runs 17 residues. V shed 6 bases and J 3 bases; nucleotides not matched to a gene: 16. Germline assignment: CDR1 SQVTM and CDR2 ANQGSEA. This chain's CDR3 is CSVQDRGSYGSGNTIYF. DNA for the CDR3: TGCAGCGTCCAAGACAGGGGCTCCTACGGAAGTGGAAACACCATATATTTT.

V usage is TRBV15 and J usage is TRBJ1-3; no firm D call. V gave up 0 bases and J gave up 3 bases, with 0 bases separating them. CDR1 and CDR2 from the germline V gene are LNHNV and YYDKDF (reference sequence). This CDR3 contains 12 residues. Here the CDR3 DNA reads TGTGCCACCAGCAGAGATGGAAACACCATATATTTT. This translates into CATSRDGNTIYF.

The CDR3 spells CASSLVGSGGTQPQHF. CDR3 nucleotides: TGTGCCAGCAGCTTAGTCGGTTCGGGGGGCACTCAGCCCCAGCATTTT. The J gene is TRBJ1-5, the V gene TRBV7-2; a possible D gene is TRBD1 (6 bases). The germline V and J ends were trimmed by 1 base and 6 bases, with 16 bases remaining between them. Germline loops: CDR1 SGHTA, CDR2 FQGNSA. The CDR3 runs 16 residues.

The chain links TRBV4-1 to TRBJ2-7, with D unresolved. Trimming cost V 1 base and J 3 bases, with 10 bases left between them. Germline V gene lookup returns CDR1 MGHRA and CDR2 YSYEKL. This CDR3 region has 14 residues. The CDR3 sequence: CASSQVVQLYEQYF. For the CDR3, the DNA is TGCGCCAGCAGCCAAGTGGTTCAGCTCTACGAGCAGTACTTC.

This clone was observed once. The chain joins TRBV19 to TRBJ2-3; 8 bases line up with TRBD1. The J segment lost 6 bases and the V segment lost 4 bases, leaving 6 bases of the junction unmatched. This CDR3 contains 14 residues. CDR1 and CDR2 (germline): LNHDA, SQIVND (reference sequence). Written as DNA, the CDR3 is TGTGCCAGTAGTAGGGCAGGGGGCGCGGATACGCAGTATTTT. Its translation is CASSRAGGADTQYF.

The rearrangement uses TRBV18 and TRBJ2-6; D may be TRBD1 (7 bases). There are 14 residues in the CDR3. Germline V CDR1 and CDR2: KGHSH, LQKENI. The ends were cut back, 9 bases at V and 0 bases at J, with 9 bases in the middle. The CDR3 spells CASQGGSGANVLTF. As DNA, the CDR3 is TGTGCCAGTCAGGGGGGCTCTGGGGCCAACGTCCTGACTTTC.

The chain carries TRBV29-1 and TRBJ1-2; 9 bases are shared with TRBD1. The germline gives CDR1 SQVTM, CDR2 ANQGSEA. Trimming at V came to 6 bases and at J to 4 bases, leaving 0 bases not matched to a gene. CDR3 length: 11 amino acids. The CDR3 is CSVGQGYGYTF. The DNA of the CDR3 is TGCAGCGTGGGACAGGGCTATGGCTACACCTTC.

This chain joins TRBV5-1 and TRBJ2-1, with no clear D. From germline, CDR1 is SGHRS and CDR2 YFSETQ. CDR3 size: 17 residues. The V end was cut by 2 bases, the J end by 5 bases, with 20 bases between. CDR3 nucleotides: TGCGCCAGCAGCTTTGGGCAGACCTCCATGACAAACAATGAGCAGTTCTTC. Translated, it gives CASSFGQTSMTNNEQFF. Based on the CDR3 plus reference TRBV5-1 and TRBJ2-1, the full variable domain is KAGVTQTPRYLIKTRGQQVTLSCSPISGHRSVSWYQQTPGQGLQFLFEYFSETQRNKGNFPGRFSGRQFSNSRSEMNVSTLELGDSALYLCASSFGQTSMTNNEQFFGPGTRLTVL.

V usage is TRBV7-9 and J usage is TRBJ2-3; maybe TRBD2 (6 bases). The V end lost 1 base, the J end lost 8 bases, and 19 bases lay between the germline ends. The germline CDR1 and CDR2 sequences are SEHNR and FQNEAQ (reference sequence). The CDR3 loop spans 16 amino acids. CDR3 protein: CASSLGVGTALGTQYF. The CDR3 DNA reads TGTGCCAGCAGCTTAGGGGTCGGGACTGCACTTGGTACGCAGTATTTT.

The CDR3 protein is CASLGKANTEAFF. In DNA form, the CDR3 reads TGTGCCAGCCTGGGTAAGGCGAACACTGAAGCTTTCTTT. The chain recombines TRBV25-1 with TRBJ1-1; D uncertain. CDR1 and CDR2 from the germline V gene are MGHDK and SYGVNS. This CDR3 comprises 13 residues. Trimming took 8 bases from V and 1 from J, leaving 11 bases between them.

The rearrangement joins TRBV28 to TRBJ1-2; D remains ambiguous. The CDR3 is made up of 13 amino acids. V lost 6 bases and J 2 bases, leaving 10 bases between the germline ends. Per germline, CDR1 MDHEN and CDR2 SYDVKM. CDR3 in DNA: TGTGCCAGCAGAACGACTGCGAACTATGGCTACACCTTC. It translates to CASRTTANYGYTF.